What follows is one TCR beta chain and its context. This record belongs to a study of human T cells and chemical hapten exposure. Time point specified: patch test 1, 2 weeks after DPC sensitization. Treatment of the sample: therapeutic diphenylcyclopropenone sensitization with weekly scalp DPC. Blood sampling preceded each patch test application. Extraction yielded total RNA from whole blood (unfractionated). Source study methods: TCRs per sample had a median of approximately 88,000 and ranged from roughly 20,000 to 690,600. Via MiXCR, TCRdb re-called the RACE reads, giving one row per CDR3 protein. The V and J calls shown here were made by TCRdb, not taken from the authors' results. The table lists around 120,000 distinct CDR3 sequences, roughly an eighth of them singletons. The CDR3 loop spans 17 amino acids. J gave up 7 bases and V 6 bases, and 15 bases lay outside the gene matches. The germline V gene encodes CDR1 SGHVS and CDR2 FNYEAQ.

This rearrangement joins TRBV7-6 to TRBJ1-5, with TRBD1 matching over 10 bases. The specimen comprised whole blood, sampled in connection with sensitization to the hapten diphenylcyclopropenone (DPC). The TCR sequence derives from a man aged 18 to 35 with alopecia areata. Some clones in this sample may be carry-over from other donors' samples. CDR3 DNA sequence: TGTGCCAGCAGTCGATACCGGGACAGGGGACTGGGGCAGCCCCAGCATTTT. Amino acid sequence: CASSRYRDRGLGQPQHF. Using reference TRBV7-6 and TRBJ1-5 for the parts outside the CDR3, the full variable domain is GAGVSQSPRYKVTKRGQDVALRCDPISGHVSLYWYRQALGQGPEFLTYFNYEAQQDKSGLPNDRFSAERPEGSISTLTIQRTEQRDSAMYRCASSRYRDRGLGQPQHFGDGTRLSIL.